This T cell receptor (beta chain) appears in the sequencing data of a study of blood T cells in healthy people across ages. Study conclusions and caveats: When set beside aged donors, long-lived donors presented more naive CD4+ cells and higher diversity. Donor CMV status was unknown, possibly confounding expanded clonotype changes. A roughly linear age-dependent decrease characterized TCR beta diversity per million T cells. TCR beta diversity correlated strongly with naive T cell percentage.

It was with a sample-barcoded 5' primer and a J-beta primer mix that a second PCR of roughly 7 to 12 cycles was run. TCRdb reprocessed the 5' RACE reads with MiXCR, giving one entry per CDR3 protein. The table has about 1.5 million distinct CDR3 sequences, roughly 43% seen once. Regarding this clonotype: What it binds is unknown.

CDR1 is SGHRS and CDR2 is YFSETQ in the germline V gene. The CDR3 loop spans 15 amino acids. Trimming removed 4 bases from V and 4 bases from J; junction bases left unmatched: 10. The sequenced material came from blood. V gene TRBV5-1 combines with J gene TRBJ2-5, with 7 bases identical to TRBD2. This receptor was identified in a woman under 30 in good health. In DNA form, the CDR3 reads TGCGCCAGCAGCACTCTGAACGGGGAGGGAGAGACCCAGTACTTC. Translation: CASSTLNGEGETQYF.